These 10 T cell receptor beta chains came from one sample sequenced in a study of early T cells in non-severe SARS-CoV-2 infection. A single record per CDR3 protein comes from TCRdb applying MiXCR to the 5' RACE reads. The sample lists about 46,000 distinct CDR3 sequences, roughly 5% occurring once. The sample was whole blood, taken at baseline. Receptor source: an adult who was a healthcare worker with PCR-confirmed SARS-CoV-2 infection or an uninfected control (not recorded which).

Comments on this clonotype: A read error may explain this, as a much larger clone is one base away. The chain links TRBV7-9 to TRBJ2-2; D is perhaps TRBD1 or TRBD2 (5 bases each). CDR1 is SEHNR and CDR2 is FQNEAQ in the germline V gene (reference sequence). The germline V and J ends were trimmed by 11 bases and 2 bases, with 15 bases remaining between them. This CDR3 is built from 14 residues. CDR3 protein: CAASGRLNTGELFF. Written as DNA, the CDR3 is TGTGCCGCCTCGGGACGGCTTAACACCGGGGAGCTGTTTTTT.

This clonotype was counted ten times or more. The chain is built from TRBV7-3 and TRBJ2-2, with 8 nucleotides matching TRBD2. V trimming: 6 bases; J trimming: 8 bases; junction bases outside the gene matches: 5. Germline CDR1 is SGHTA and CDR2 is FQGTGA. This CDR3 region has 13 residues. This chain's CDR3 is CASSRAGVGELFF. The CDR3 nucleotides read TGTGCCAGCAGTCGAGCGGGAGTGGGGGAGCTGTTTTTT.

There are many counts of this clonotype. Here the CDR3 DNA reads TGCGCCAGCGGGGCAGGGGCCAGCACAGATACGCAGTATTTT. Translating gives CASGAGASTDTQYF. The V call is TRBV5-1, the J call TRBJ2-3, with D possibly TRBD1 on 6 matching bases. There are 14 residues in the CDR3. Trimming cost V 7 bases and J 0 bases, with 12 bases left between them. In germline, CDR1 is SGHRS, CDR2 YFSETQ.

On this clonotype: With a much larger clone just one base away, this may be a read error. The chain links TRBV12-3 or TRBV12-4 to TRBJ2-7, with 9 bases identical to TRBD2. J was trimmed by 4 bases and V by 9 bases; bases with no gene match: 10. The CDR3 runs 14 residues. The DNA for the CDR3 is TGTGCCAGAAGCCCAGGCGGGAGGGAATACGAGCAGTACTTC. This codes for CARSPGGREYEQYF.

This clonotype was detected only a few times. V and J are TRBV24-1 and TRBJ2-3; no firm D call. Between the trimmed V and J ends, which lost 0 bases and 1 base, there was a span of 7 bases. The CDR3 loop spans 15 amino acids. Germline V gene lookup returns CDR1 KGHDR and CDR2 SFDVKD. For the CDR3, the DNA is TGTGCCACCAGTGATTTGCCCAGCGGCACAGATACGCAGTATTTT. Its translation is CATSDLPSGTDTQYF.

This clonotype was seen at least ten times. This chain uses TRBV19 with TRBJ2-3; 9 positions agree with TRBD2. With V trimmed by 3 bases and J by 5 bases, 6 bases remained unmatched. CDR1 is LNHDA, CDR2 SQIVND, per germline (reference sequence). This CDR3 comprises 15 residues. CDR3 amino acids: CASSIEAGGLDTQYF. The CDR3 DNA follows: TGTGCCAGTAGTATTGAAGCGGGAGGATTAGATACGCAGTATTTT.

This clonotype has just one count. The chain carries TRBV20-1 and TRBJ2-7; a possible D gene is TRBD2 (7 bases). The CDR3 runs 16 residues. The V and J ends lost 0 bases and 2 bases respectively, with 17 bases between them. Germline loops: CDR1 DFQATT, CDR2 SNEGSKA (reference sequence). The CDR3, as DNA: TGCAGTGCTAGAGATCTCGGGGGGCTTGTGGCCTACGAGCAGTACTTC. Its translation: CSARDLGGLVAYEQYF.

In this sample, this clonotype turned up many times. This sequence joins TRBV20-1 and TRBJ1-4; 7 nucleotides match TRBD1. Germline V CDR1 and CDR2: DFQATT, SNEGSKA (reference sequence). The CDR3 sequence is 14 residues long. Germline trimming cut 4 bases from V and 5 bases from J; bases unmatched to any gene: 7. The CDR3 spells CSANADRWNEKLFF. The CDR3 DNA reads TGCAGTGCTAATGCGGACAGGTGGAATGAAAAACTGTTTTTT.

This chain connects TRBV5-6 to TRBJ2-1; unclear D gene. The germline V and J ends were trimmed by 3 bases and 3 bases, with 10 bases remaining between them. The CDR3 covers 14 residues. Germline CDR1 SGHDT, CDR2 YYEEEE. Written as DNA, the CDR3 is TGTGCCAGCAGCTGGGCTAGAAACTACAATGAGCAGTTCTTC. This translates into CASSWARNYNEQFF.

This clonotype was seen repeatedly, ten times or more. Sequence at one end of the junction differs from germline and may be a read error. The chain is built from TRBV11-3 and TRBJ2-7; 10 bases are shared with TRBD2. The length of the CDR3 is 14 residues. Germline V gene data show CDR1 as SGHNT and CDR2 as YENEEA. The CDR3 reads CANSYSSGSYEQYF. CDR3 DNA sequence: TGTGCCAACAGCTACTCTAGCGGGAGCTACGAGCAGTACTTC.